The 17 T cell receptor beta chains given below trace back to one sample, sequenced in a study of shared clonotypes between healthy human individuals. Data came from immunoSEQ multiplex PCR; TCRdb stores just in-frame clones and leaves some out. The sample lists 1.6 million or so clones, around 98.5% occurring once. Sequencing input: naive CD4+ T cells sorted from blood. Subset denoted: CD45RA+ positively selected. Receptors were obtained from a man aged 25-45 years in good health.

The CDR3 DNA follows: TGTGCCAGCAGCTCCTCGGGAATAGACGGCTACACCTTC. This encodes CASSSSGIDGYTF. This sequence joins TRBV5-4 and TRBJ1-2; unclear D gene. The V end lost 3 bases, the J end lost 8 bases, and 14 bases lay between the germline ends. This CDR3 spans 13 amino acids. Looked up from germline, CDR1 is SGHNT and CDR2 is YYREEE (reference sequence).

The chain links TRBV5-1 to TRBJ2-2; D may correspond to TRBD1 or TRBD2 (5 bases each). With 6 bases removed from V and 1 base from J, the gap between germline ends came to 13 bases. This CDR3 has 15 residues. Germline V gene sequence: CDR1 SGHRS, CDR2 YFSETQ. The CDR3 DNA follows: TGCGCCAGCATGGGACCGGCGGAGAACACCGGGGAGCTGTTTTTT. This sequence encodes CASMGPAENTGELFF.

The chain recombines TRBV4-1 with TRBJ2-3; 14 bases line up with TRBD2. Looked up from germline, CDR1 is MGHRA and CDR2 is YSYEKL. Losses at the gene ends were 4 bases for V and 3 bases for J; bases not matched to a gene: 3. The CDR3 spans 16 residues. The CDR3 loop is CASSRGTSGSTDTQYF. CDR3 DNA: TGCGCCAGCAGCCGGGGGACTAGCGGGAGTACAGATACGCAGTATTTT.

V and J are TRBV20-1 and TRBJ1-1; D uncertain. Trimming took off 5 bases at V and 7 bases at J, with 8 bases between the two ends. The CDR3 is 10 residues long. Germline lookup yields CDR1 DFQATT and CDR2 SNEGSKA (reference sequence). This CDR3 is CSALRGEAFF. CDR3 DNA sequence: TGCAGTGCTCTCCGGGGTGAAGCTTTCTTT.

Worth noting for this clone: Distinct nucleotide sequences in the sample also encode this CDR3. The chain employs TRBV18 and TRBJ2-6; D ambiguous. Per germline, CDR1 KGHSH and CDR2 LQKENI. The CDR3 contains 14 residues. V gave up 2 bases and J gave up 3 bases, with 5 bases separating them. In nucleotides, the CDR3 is TGTGCCAGCTCACCAGGGTATGGGGCCAACGTCCTGACTTTC. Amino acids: CASSPGYGANVLTF. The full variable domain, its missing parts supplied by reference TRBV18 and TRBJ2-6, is NAGVMQNPRHLVRRRGQEARLRCSPMKGHSHVYWYRQLPEEGLKFMVYLQKENIIDESGMPKERFSAEFPKEGPSILRIQQVVRGDSAAYFCASSPGYGANVLTFGAGSRLTVL.

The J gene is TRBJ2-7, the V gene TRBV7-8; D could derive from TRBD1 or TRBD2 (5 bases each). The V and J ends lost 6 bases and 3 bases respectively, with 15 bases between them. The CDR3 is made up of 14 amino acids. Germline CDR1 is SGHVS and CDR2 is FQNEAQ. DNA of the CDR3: TGTGCCAGCAGACCGGGGACGGCGAACTACGAGCAGTACTTC. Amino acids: CASRPGTANYEQYF.

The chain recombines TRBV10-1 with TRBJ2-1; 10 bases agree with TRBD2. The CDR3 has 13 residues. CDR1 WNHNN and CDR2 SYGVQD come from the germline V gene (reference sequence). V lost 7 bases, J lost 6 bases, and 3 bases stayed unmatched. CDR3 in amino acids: CASTSSGGNEQFF. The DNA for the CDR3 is TGCGCCAGCACGTCTAGCGGGGGCAATGAGCAGTTCTTC.

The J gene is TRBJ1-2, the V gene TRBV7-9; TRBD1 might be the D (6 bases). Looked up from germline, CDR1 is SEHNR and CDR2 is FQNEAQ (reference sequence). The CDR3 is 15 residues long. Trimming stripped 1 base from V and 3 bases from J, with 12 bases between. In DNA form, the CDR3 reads TGTGCCAGCAGCTTAGGTCGGGACATCTACTATGGCTACACCTTC. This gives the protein CASSLGRDIYYGYTF. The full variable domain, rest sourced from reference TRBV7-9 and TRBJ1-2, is DTGVSQNPRHKITKRGQNVTFRCDPISEHNRLYWYRQTLGQGPEFLTYFQNEAQLEKSRLLSDRFSAERPKGSFSTLEIQRTEQGDSAMYLCASSLGRDIYYGYTFGSGTRLTVV.

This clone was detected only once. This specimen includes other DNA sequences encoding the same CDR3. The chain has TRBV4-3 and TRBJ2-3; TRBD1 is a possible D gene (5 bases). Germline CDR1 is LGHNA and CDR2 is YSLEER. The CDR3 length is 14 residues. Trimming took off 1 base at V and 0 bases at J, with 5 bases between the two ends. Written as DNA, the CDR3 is TGCGCCAGCAGCCAAGGGACAAGCACAGATACGCAGTATTTT. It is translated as CASSQGTSTDTQYF.

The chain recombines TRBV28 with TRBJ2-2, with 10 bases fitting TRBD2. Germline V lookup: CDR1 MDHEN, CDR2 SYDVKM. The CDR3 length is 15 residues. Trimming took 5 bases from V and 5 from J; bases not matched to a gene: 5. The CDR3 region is CASSGLAERTGELFF. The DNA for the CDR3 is TGTGCCAGCAGTGGACTAGCGGAGCGGACCGGGGAGCTGTTTTTT.

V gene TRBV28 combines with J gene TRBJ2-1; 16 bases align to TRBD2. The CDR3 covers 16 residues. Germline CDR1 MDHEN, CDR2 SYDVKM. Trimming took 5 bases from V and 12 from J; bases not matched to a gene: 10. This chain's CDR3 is CASSHPLGLAGGLQFF. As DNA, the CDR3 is TGTGCCAGCAGTCACCCGCTGGGACTAGCGGGAGGGCTGCAGTTCTTC. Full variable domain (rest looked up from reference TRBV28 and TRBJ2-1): DVKVTQSSRYLVKRTGEKVFLECVQDMDHENMFWYRQDPGLGLRLIYFSYDVKMKEKGDIPEGYSVSREKKERFSLILESASTNQTSMYLCASSHPLGLAGGLQFFGPGTRLTVL.

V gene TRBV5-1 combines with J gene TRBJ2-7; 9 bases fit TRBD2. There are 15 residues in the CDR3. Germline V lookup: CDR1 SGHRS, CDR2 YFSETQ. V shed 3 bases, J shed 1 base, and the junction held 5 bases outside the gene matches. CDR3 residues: CASSSVTSGSYEQYF. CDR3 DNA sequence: TGCGCCAGCAGCTCCGTGACTAGCGGTTCCTACGAGCAGTACTTC.

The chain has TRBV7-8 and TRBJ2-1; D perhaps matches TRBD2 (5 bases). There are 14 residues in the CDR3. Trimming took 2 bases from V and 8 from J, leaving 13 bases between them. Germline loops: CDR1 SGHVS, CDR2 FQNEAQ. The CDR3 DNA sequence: TGTGCCAGCAGCTTATCGGACCGGAGGTATGAGCAGTTCTTC. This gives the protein CASSLSDRRYEQFF. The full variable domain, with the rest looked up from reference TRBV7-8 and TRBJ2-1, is GAGVSQSPRYKVAKRGQDVALRCDPISGHVSLFWYQQALGQGPEFLTYFQNEAQLDKSGLPSDRFFAERPEGSVSTLKIQRTQQEDSAVYLCASSLSDRRYEQFFGPGTRLTVL.

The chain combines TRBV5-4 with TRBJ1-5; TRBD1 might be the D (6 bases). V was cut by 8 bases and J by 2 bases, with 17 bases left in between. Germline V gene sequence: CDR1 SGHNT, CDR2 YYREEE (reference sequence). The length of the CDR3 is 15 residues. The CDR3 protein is CARTLGGEGNQPQHF. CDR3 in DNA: TGTGCCAGAACATTAGGGGGAGAGGGCAATCAGCCCCAGCATTTT.

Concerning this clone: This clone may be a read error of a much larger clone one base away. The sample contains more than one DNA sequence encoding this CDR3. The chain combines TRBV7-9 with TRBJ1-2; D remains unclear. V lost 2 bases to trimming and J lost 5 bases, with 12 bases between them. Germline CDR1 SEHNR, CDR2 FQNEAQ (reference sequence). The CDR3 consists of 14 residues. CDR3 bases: TGTGCCAGCAGCTTACGACCAGCAGAATATGGCTACACCTTC. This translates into CASSLRPAEYGYTF.

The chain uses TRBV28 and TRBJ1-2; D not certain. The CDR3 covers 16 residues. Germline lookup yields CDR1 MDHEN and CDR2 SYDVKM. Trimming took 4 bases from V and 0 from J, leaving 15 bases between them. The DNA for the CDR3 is TGTGCCAGCAGTTCCTCCCTGGACGGTTCTAACTATGGCTACACCTTC. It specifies CASSSSLDGSNYGYTF.

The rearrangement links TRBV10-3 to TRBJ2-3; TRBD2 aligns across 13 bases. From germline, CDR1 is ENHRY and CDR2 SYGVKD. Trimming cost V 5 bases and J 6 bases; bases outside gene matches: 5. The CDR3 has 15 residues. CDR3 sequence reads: CAISWTSGSRDTQYF. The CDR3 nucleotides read TGTGCCATCAGTTGGACTAGCGGGAGTAGGGATACGCAGTATTTT.